This record covers a single T cell receptor (beta chain). The target of this receptor is not known. Per-base quality was not reported, and no clone a single base away is much larger than it. This record comes from a study of technical replicates of blood from a handful of donors (dated by TCRdb to about 2017). The library was prepared using the immunoSEQ multiplex PCR assay. TCRdb took this table from immuneACCESS and kept in-frame rearrangements with V and J called. Such tables lack part of the clones; where checked against another copy, unresolved V genes explain under half of the gap, and the rest is unexplained. In all, the sample holds 56,000 or so clones, and about 94% of those were seen once. Of the sample, about 4% is held by the ten largest clones. A distance of 15 bases separates the germline ends of V and J, which lose 5 bases and 5 bases respectively. CDR1 LNHDA and CDR2 SQIVND were looked up in the germline V gene (reference sequence). The CDR3 starts with the cysteine, ends with the phenylalanine, and has 15 residues. The retained sequence is limited to the CDR3, 45 bases, with the frame set at the first base.

The rearrangement combines TRBV19 with TRBJ1-4, with a tentative D gene TRBD1 over 6 matching bases. Material: PBMCs. The source is a human donor in good health. Some clones in this sample may be carry-over from other donors' samples. The CDR3 reads CASSALGRGNEKLFF. In nucleotides, the sequence is TGTGCCAGTAGTGCCCTGGGCAGGGGAAATGAAAAACTGTTTTTT.